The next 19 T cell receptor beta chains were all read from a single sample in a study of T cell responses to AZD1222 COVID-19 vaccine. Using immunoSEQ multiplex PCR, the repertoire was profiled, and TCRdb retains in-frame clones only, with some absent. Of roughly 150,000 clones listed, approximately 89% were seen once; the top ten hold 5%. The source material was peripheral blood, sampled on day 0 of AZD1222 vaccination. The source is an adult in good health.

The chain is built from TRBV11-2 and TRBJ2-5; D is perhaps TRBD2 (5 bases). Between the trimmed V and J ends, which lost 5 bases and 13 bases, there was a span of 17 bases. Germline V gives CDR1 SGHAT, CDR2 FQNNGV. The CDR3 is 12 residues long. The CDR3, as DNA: TGTGCCAGCAGCCCTACTAGTGGCCCACGGTACTTC. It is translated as CASSPTSGPRYF.

The CDR3 reads CASSYSNRPNYGYTF. The CDR3 DNA reads TGTGCCAGCAGTTACTCGAATCGGCCGAACTATGGCTACACCTTC. J is TRBJ1-2 and V is TRBV6-2 or TRBV6-3; D is ambiguous. Trimming took 0 bases from V and 2 from J, leaving 10 bases between them. The CDR3 is 15 amino acids. Germline-derived CDR1 and CDR2 are MNHEY and SVGEGT.

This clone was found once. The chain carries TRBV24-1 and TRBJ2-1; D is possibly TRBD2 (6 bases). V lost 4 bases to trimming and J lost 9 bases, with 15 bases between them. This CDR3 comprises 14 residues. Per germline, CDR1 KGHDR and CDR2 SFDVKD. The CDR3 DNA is TGTGCCACCAGTGACCGGAGGGACCCTCCTGAGCAGTTCTTC. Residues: CATSDRRDPPEQFF.

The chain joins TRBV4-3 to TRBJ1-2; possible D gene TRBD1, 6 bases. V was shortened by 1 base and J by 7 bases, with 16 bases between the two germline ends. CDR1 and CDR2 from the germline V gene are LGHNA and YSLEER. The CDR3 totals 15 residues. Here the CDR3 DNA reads TGCGCCAGCAGCCAAGTGGGGGCTAGGGAGGGTGGCTACACCTTC. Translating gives CASSQVGAREGGYTF.

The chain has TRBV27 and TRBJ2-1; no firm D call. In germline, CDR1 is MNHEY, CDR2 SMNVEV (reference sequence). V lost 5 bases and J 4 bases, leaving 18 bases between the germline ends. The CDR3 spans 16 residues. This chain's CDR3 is CASSQWLSLQYNEQFF. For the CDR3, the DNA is TGTGCCAGCAGTCAGTGGTTGTCCCTTCAATACAATGAGCAGTTCTTC.

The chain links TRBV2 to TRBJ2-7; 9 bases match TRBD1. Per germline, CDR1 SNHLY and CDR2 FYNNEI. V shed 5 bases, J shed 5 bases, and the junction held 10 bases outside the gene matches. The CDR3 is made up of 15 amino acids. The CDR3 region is CASSLTGTGSHEQYF. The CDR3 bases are TGTGCCAGCAGTCTCACCGGGACAGGGTCTCACGAGCAGTACTTC.

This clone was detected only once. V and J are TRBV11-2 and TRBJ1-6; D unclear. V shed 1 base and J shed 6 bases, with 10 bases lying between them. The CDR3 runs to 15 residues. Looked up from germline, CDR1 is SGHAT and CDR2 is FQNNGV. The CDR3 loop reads CASSLAAGGNSPLHF. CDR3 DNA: TGTGCCAGCAGCTTAGCGGCAGGCGGTAATTCACCCCTCCACTTT.

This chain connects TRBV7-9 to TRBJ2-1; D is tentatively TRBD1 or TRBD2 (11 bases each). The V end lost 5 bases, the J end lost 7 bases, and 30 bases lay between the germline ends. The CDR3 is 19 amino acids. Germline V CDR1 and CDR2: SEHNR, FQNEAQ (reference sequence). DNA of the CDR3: TGTGCCAGCAGCCCATCCGGGACAGGGGGATTAGCGGGAGGGAATGAGCAGTTCTTC. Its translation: CASSPSGTGGLAGGNEQFF.

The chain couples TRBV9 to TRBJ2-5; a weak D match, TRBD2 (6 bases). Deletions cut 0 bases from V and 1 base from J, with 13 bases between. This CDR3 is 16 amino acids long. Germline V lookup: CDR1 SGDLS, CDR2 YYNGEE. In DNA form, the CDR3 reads TGTGCCAGCAGCGTAGAAGGAGGGTCGGGCCAAGAGACCCAGTACTTC. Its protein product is CASSVEGGSGQETQYF.

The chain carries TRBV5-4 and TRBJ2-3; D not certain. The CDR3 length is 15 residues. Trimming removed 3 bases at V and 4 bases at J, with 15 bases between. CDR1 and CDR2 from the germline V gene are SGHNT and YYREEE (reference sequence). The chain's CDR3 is CASSSRIVRADTQYF. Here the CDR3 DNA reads TGTGCCAGCAGCTCCAGGATAGTAAGGGCAGATACGCAGTATTTT. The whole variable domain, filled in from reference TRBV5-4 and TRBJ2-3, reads ETGVTQSPTHLIKTRGQQVTLRCSSQSGHNTVSWYQQALGQGPQFIFQYYREEENGRGNFPPRFSGLQFPNYSSELNVNALELDDSALYLCASSSRIVRADTQYFGPGTRLTVL.

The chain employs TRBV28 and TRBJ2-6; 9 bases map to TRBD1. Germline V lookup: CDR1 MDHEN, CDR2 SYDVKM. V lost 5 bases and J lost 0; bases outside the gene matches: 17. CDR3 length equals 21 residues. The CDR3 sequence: CASSPSPGQGIRGSGANVLTF. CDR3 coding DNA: TGTGCCAGCAGTCCATCCCCGGGACAGGGTATAAGGGGCTCTGGGGCCAACGTCCTGACTTTC. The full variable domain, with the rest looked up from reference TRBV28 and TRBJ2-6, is DVKVTQSSRYLVKRTGEKVFLECVQDMDHENMFWYRQDPGLGLRLIYFSYDVKMKEKGDIPEGYSVSREKKERFSLILESASTNQTSMYLCASSPSPGQGIRGSGANVLTFGAGSRLTVL.

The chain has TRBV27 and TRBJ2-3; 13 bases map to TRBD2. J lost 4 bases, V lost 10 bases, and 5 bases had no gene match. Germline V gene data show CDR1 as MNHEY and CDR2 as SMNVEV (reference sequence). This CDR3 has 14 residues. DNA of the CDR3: TGTGCCATCATCGGACTAGCGGGAGCAGATACGCAGTATTTT. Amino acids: CAIIGLAGADTQYF.

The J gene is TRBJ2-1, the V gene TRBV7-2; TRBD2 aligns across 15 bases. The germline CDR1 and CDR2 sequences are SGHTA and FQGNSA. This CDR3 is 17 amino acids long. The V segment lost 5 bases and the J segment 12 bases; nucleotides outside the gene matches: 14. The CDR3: CASSHPGTSGRPPGQFF. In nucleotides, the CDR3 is TGTGCCAGCAGCCACCCGGGGACTAGCGGGAGGCCCCCCGGGCAGTTCTTC.

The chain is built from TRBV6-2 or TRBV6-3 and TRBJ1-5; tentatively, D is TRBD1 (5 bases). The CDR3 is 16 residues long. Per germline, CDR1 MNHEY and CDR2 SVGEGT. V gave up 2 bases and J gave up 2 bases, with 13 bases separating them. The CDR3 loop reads CASSYGAGTGNQPQHF. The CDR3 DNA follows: TGTGCCAGCAGTTACGGTGCCGGGACGGGCAATCAGCCCCAGCATTTT.

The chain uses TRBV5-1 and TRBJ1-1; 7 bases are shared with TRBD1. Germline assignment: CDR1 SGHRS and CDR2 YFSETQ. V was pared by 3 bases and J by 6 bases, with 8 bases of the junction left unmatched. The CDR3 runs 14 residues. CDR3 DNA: TGCGCCAGCAGCTGGGGCCGAGGGGGCGCTGAAGCTTTCTTT. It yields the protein CASSWGRGGAEAFF.

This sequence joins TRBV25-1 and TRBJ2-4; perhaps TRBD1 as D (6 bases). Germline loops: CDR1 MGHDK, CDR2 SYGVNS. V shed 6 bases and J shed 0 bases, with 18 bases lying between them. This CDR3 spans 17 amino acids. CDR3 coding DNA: TGTGCCAGCAGCCCCACAGGGAATAATCTAGCCAAAAACATTCAGTACTTC. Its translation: CASSPTGNNLAKNIQYF.

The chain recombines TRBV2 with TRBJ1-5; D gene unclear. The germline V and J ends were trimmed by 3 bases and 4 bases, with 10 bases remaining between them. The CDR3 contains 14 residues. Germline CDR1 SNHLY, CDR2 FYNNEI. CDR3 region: CASSDFNVNQPQHF. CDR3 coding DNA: TGTGCCAGCAGTGATTTTAACGTGAATCAGCCCCAGCATTTT.

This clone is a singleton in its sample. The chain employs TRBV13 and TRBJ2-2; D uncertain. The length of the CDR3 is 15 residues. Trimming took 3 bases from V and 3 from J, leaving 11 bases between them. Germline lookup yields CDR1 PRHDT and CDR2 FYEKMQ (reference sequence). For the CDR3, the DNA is TGTGCCAGCAGCTTTTGGGCCGCGGACACCGGGGAGCTGTTTTTT. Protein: CASSFWAADTGELFF.

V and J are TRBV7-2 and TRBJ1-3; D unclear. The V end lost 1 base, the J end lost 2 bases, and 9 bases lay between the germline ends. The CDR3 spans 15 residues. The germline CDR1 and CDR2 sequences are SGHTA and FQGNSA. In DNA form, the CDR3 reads TGTGCCAGCAGCTTAGGCAGGATCCCTGGAAACACCATATATTTT. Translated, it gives CASSLGRIPGNTIYF.